Listed here are 11 T cell receptor beta chains from one sample, sequenced in a study of T cells expressing NK-cell markers. After re-calling the 5' RACE reads, TCRdb lists one entry per CDR3 protein, DNA absent. This sample's table reports hundreds of thousands of distinct CDR3 sequences. The sequencing sample was made of blood T cells: a sorted CD56 or NKG2C T cell subset, CD4+ or CD8+ T cells, or bulk PBMC T cells (not recorded which). The receptors derive from a woman between 18 and 70 years old in good health.

This chain links TRBV7-6 with TRBJ1-5; TCRdb selects TRBD1, and the lack of DNA leaves this call unchecked. CDR1 is SGHVS, CDR2 FNYEAQ, per germline. The CDR3 covers 17 residues. CDR3 in amino acids: CASSSNARGVKNQPQHF. The whole variable domain, filled in from reference TRBV7-6 and TRBJ1-5, reads GAGVSQSPRYKVTKRGQDVALRCDPISGHVSLYWYRQALGQGPEFLTYFNYEAQQDKSGLPNDRFSAERPEGSISTLTIQRTEQRDSAMYRCASSSNARGVKNQPQHFGDGTRLSIL.

The chain couples TRBV12-3 or TRBV12-4 to TRBJ1-1; TCRdb names TRBD1, which stays unverified in the absence of DNA. The CDR3 spans 15 residues. The CDR3: CASSSHRAGDTEAFF.

The V gene is TRBV18, the J gene TRBJ2-7; checking the TCRdb D call of TRBD1 is not possible without DNA. The CDR3 has 17 residues. Germline V CDR1 and CDR2: KGHSH, LQKENI. CDR3 in amino acids: CASSHVGLAGGEYEQYF. The variable domain in full, with the rest retrieved from reference TRBV18 and TRBJ2-7, is NAGVMQNPRHLVRRRGQEARLRCSPMKGHSHVYWYRQLPEEGLKFMVYLQKENIIDESGMPKERFSAEFPKEGPSILRIQQVVRGDSAAYFCASSHVGLAGGEYEQYFGPGTRLTVT.

This chain uses TRBV6-1 with TRBJ2-3. The CDR3 length is 12 residues. Looked up from germline, CDR1 is MNHNS and CDR2 is SASEGT. The CDR3 loop is CASSFKGDTQYF.

The V gene is TRBV19, the J gene TRBJ2-5; TCRdb indicates TRBD2, and absent DNA this call remains unverified. CDR1 is LNHDA, CDR2 SQIVND, per germline (reference sequence). CDR3 length: 14 residues. The CDR3 is CATQQRGGQETQYF.

CDR3 region: CASYPLENQETQYF. This chain joins TRBV10-2 and TRBJ2-5; TCRdb selects TRBD2, and the lack of DNA leaves this call unchecked. Germline lookup yields CDR1 WSHSY and CDR2 SAAADI. This CDR3 spans 14 amino acids.

This chain links TRBV11-2 with TRBJ2-5; TCRdb outputs TRBD1, but without DNA this stays unchecked. The CDR3 runs 14 residues. Germline CDR1 reads SGHAT; CDR2 reads FQNNGV. The CDR3 sequence: CASSFLRGQETQYF.

The chain is built from TRBV10-3 and TRBJ1-2. The CDR3 runs to 13 residues. Germline CDR1 ENHRY, CDR2 SYGVKD. The CDR3 sequence is CAISEVDGYGYTF.

This chain connects TRBV29-1 to TRBJ1-4; without DNA, the TCRdb call of TRBD1 cannot be checked. This CDR3 has 15 residues. CDR1 is SQVTM and CDR2 is ANQGSEA in the germline V gene. CDR3 loop: CSAKPGPSFNEKLFF.

This chain joins TRBV2 and TRBJ1-4; TCRdb picks TRBD1, but there is no DNA to check that call. CDR3 length equals 14 residues. Germline V gives CDR1 SNHLY, CDR2 FYNNEI. The CDR3: CAAKAGQGNEKLFF.

J is TRBJ2-7 and V is TRBV20-1; TCRdb outputs TRBD1, but without DNA this stays unchecked. This CDR3 region has 14 residues. Germline assignment: CDR1 DFQATT and CDR2 SNEGSKA (reference sequence). CDR3 loop: CSAHGIGKPYEQYF.